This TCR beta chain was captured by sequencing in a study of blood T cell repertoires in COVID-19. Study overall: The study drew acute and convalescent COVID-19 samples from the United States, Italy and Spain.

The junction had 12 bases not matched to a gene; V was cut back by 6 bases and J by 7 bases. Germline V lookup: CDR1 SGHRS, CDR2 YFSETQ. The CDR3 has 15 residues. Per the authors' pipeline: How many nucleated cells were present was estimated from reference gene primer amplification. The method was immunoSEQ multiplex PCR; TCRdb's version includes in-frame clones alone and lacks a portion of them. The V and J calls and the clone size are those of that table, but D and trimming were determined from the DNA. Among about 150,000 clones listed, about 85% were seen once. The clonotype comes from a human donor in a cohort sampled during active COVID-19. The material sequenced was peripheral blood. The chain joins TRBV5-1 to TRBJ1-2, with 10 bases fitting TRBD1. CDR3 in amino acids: CASTEDGTGVRGYTF. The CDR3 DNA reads TGCGCCAGCACCGAAGACGGGACAGGGGTTCGTGGCTACACCTTC.